This T cell receptor beta chain was sequenced for a study of blood T cell repertoires in COVID-19. Study details: PBMCs, B-cell-depleted T cells, or T cells provided the cDNA or gDNA that made up the material.

In the authors' methods: Nucleated cell number was recorded as an estimate derived from reference gene primer amplification. Profiled with immunoSEQ multiplex PCR; TCRdb holds only in-frame clones, not every one. V and J calls plus clone size are reproduced from that table; the DNA served to infer D and trimming. The sample gives hundreds of thousands of clones, 70% to 90% of which show up once; about 1.5% is in the top ten. V was clipped by 4 bases and J by 4 bases, with 12 bases between them. This CDR3 comprises 14 residues. Germline CDR1 and CDR2: SGHRS and YFSETQ. The V call is TRBV5-1, the J call TRBJ2-1; D not resolved. The sample was peripheral blood. This receptor was obtained from a woman aged 25 to 39 with active or convalescent COVID-19. The CDR3 region is CASSAVGEYNEQFF. Here the CDR3 DNA reads TGCGCCAGCAGCGCGGTAGGTGAATACAATGAGCAGTTCTTC.